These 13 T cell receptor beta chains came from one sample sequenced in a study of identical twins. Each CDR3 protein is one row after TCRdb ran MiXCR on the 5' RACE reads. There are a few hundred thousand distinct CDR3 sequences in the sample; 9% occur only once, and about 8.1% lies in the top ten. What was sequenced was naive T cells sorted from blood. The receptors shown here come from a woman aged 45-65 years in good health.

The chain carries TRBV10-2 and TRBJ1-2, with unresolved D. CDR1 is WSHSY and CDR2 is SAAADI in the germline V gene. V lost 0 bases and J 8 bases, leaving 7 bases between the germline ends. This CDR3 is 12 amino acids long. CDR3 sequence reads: CASSESPTGYTF. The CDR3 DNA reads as TGCGCCAGCAGTGAGTCCCCCACCGGCTACACCTTC.

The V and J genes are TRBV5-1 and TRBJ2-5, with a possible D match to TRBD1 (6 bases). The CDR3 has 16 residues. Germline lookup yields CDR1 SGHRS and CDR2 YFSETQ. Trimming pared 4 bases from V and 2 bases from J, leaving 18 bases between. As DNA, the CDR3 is TGCGCCAGCAGCCCAGGGGCGGACAGAGGGCAAGAGACCCAGTACTTC. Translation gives CASSPGADRGQETQYF. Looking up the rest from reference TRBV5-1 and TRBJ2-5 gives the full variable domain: KAGVTQTPRYLIKTRGQQVTLSCSPISGHRSVSWYQQTPGQGLQFLFEYFSETQRNKGNFPGRFSGRQFSNSRSEMNVSTLELGDSALYLCASSPGADRGQETQYFGPGTRLLVL.

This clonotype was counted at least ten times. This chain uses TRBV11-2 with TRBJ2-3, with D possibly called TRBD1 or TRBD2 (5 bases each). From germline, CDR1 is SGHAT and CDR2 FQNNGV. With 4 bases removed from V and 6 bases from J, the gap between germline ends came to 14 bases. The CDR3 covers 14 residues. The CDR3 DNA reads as TGTGCCAGCAGCTCCGAGGGGCCAGAGGATACGCAGTATTTT. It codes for CASSSEGPEDTQYF.

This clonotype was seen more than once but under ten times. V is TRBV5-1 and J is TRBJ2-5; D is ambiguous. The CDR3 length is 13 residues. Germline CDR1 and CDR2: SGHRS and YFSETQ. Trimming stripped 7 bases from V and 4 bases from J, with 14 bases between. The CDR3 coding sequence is TGCGCCAGCGCTCCCCGACCGGGAGAGACCCAGTACTTC. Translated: CASAPRPGETQYF. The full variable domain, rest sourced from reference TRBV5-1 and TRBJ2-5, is KAGVTQTPRYLIKTRGQQVTLSCSPISGHRSVSWYQQTPGQGLQFLFEYFSETQRNKGNFPGRFSGRQFSNSRSEMNVSTLELGDSALYLCASAPRPGETQYFGPGTRLLVL.

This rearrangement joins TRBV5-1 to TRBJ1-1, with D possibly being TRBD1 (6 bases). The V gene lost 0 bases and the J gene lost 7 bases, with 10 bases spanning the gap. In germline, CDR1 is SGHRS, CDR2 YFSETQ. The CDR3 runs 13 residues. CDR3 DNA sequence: TGCGCCAGCAGCTTGGGACAGGATGGTGAAGCTTTCTTT. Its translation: CASSLGQDGEAFF.

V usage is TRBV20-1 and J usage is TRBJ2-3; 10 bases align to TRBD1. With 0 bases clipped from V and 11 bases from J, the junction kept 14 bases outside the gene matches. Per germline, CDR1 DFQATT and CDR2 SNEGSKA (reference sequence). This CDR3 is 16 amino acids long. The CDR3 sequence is CSARELRDRGIRGQYF. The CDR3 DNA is TGCAGTGCTAGAGAACTCCGGGACAGGGGCATCCGGGGGCAGTATTTT.

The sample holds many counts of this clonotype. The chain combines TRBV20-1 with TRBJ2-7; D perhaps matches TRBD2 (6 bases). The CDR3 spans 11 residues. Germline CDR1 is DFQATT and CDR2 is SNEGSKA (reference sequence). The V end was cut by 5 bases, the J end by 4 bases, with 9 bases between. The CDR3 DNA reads TGCAGTGCTTATAGCGGTTACGAGCAGTACGTC. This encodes CSAYSGYEQYV.

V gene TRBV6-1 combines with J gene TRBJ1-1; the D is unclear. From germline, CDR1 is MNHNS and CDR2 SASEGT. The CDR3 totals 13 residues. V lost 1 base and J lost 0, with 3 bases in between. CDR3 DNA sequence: TGTGCCAGCAGTGAAGTTCTGAACACTGAAGCTTTCTTT. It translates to CASSEVLNTEAFF.

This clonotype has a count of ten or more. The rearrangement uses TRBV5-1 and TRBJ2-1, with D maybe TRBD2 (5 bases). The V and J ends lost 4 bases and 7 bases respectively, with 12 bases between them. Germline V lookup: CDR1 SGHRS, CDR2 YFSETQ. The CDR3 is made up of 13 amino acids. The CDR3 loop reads CASSATRGNEQFF. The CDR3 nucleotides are TGCGCCAGCAGCGCTACTAGAGGGAATGAGCAGTTCTTC.

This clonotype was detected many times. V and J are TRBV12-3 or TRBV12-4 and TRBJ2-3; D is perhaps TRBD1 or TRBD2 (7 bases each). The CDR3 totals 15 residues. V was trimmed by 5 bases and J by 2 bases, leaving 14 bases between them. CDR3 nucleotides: TGTGCCAGCAGTCCATCAGGGGGGGCCACAGATACGCAGTATTTT. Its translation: CASSPSGGATDTQYF.

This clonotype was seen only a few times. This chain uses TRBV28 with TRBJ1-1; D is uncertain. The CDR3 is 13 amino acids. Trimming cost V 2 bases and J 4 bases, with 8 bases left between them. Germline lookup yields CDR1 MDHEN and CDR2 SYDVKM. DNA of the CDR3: TGTGCCAGCAGTTTACTAGGATCCACTGAAGCTTTCTTT. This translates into CASSLLGSTEAFF.

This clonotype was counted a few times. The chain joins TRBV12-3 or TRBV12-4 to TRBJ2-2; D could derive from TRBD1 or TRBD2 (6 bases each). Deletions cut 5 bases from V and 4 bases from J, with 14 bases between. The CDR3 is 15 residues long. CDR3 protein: CASSPLGGRTGELFF. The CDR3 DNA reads TGTGCCAGCAGTCCGTTAGGGGGGCGCACCGGGGAGCTGTTTTTT.

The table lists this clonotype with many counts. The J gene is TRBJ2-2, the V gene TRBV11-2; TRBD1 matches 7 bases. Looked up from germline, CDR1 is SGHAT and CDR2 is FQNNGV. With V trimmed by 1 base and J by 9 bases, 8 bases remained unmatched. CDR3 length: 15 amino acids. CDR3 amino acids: CASSLVRGRVRELFF. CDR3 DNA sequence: TGTGCCAGCAGCTTAGTTAGGGGGCGAGTCCGGGAGCTGTTTTTT.